These 2 T cell receptor beta chains were all obtained from the same sample, sequenced in a study of CD8 T cells in ankylosing spondylitis. TCRdb re-called the 5' RACE reads with MiXCR, one entry per CDR3 protein. The sample records around 320,000 distinct CDR3 sequences, under 25% being singletons. The sequenced sample consisted of blood, either unsorted or a sorted T cell fraction (not recorded which). These receptor sequences come from a female donor with ankylosing spondylitis or in good health (not recorded which).

This clonotype was observed a handful of times. The chain employs TRBV29-1 and TRBJ2-2; D possibly corresponds to TRBD1 (5 bases). This CDR3 contains 12 residues. Trimming removed 7 bases from V and 5 bases from J, with 11 bases in between. The germline gives CDR1 SQVTM, CDR2 ANQGSEA. The CDR3 DNA is TGCAGCGGTAGGGGTCCAACCGGGGAGCTGTTTTTT. Translated, it gives CSGRGPTGELFF.

The V call is TRBV6-2 or TRBV6-3, the J call TRBJ2-3; TRBD2 matches at 8 bases. Germline V CDR1 and CDR2: MNHEY, SVGEGT. J gave up 3 bases and V 2 bases, and 16 bases lay outside the gene matches. CDR3 size: 19 residues. CDR3 residues: CASSYGQSGRAQGTDTQYF. The CDR3 nucleotides read TGTGCCAGCAGTTACGGGCAAAGCGGGAGAGCCCAGGGGACAGATACGCAGTATTTT.